The 15 T cell receptor beta chains below come from one sample, sequenced in a study of graft-versus-host responses after intestinal transplantation. These receptors' targets are unknown. This table comes from immunoSEQ multiplex PCR, and its TCRdb copy is limited to in-frame clones, with some not included. The sample includes about 50,000 clones, approximately 91% seen only once; the top ten take less than 2.5%. The sequencing used unstimulated CD4+ T cells sorted from spleen or lymph node cells, collected before transplant. Every receptor here comes from a human donor who was the organ donor for an intestinal transplant.

V gene TRBV7-9 combines with J gene TRBJ2-3; D ambiguous. Deletions cut 1 base from V and 0 bases from J, with 14 bases between. Germline V gene data show CDR1 as SEHNR and CDR2 as FQNEAQ (reference sequence). CDR3 length: 17 residues. As DNA, the CDR3 is TGTGCCAGCAGCTTAGTAGTGCGGAGCCCTAGCACAGATACGCAGTATTTT. It encodes CASSLVVRSPSTDTQYF.

The rearrangement links TRBV4-2 to TRBJ2-1; 9 nucleotides match TRBD1. J was trimmed by 5 bases and V by 10 bases; bases with no gene match: 6. This CDR3 region has 13 residues. The V gene's germline CDR1 is LGHNA and CDR2 YNFKEQ. CDR3 bases: TGTGCCACTCGGGACAGGGTTAACAATGAGCAGTTCTTC. Amino acid sequence: CATRDRVNNEQFF.

This chain joins TRBV19 and TRBJ2-5; unclear D gene. Germline lookup yields CDR1 LNHDA and CDR2 SQIVND (reference sequence). Trimming removed 3 bases at V and 5 bases at J, with 4 bases between. The CDR3 spans 11 residues. CDR3 DNA sequence: TGTGCCAGTAGTATCGAGGAGACCCAGTACTTC. Protein: CASSIEETQYF.

This chain uses TRBV11-2 with TRBJ2-1; 10 nucleotides align to TRBD2. From germline, CDR1 is SGHAT and CDR2 FQNNGV. The CDR3 consists of 16 residues. Trimming removed 3 bases from V and 8 bases from J; junction bases left unmatched: 10. The CDR3 here is CASSFASSGSTYEQFF. DNA of the CDR3: TGTGCCAGCAGCTTTGCCTCTAGCGGGAGTACGTATGAGCAGTTCTTC.

The chain links TRBV28 to TRBJ1-2; 7 bases are shared with TRBD1. The CDR3 length is 13 residues. Germline CDR1 and CDR2: MDHEN and SYDVKM. The junction had 5 bases not matched to a gene; V was cut back by 6 bases and J by 4 bases. In nucleotides, the CDR3 is TGTGCCAGCAGCTCGACAGGGTTCTATGGCTACACCTTC. Its translation is CASSSTGFYGYTF.

This chain joins TRBV4-2 and TRBJ2-1; 9 bases map to TRBD2. J was trimmed by 2 bases and V by 6 bases; bases with no gene match: 5. The germline gives CDR1 LGHNA, CDR2 YNFKEQ. This CDR3 is built from 15 residues. The CDR3 DNA is TGTGCCAGCAGTACCGGGACTAGCCCCTACAATGAGCAGTTCTTC. This sequence encodes CASSTGTSPYNEQFF.

The chain recombines TRBV5-1 with TRBJ2-7, with TRBD2 as a possible D gene (6 bases). V was shortened by 4 bases and J by 1 base, with 9 bases between the two germline ends. This CDR3 region has 13 residues. Germline V CDR1 and CDR2: SGHRS, YFSETQ. DNA of the CDR3: TGCGCCAGCAGCACCGGGACTTCCTACGAGCAGTACTTC. It yields the protein CASSTGTSYEQYF.

V and J are TRBV7-9 and TRBJ1-3; TRBD1 might be the D (5 bases). Trimming left V 4 bases short and J 0 bases short, with 10 bases between. Germline V gene lookup returns CDR1 SEHNR and CDR2 FQNEAQ (reference sequence). This CDR3 comprises 15 residues. Here the CDR3 DNA reads TGTGCCAGCAGCTACCGGACACCCTCTGGAAACACCATATATTTT. It specifies CASSYRTPSGNTIYF.

The chain combines TRBV19 with TRBJ1-1; no firm D call. Per the germline V gene, CDR1 is LNHDA and CDR2 is SQIVND (reference sequence). This CDR3 spans 15 amino acids. V was clipped by 6 bases and J by 1 base, with 15 bases between them. DNA for the CDR3: TGTGCCAGTAGGATAATGTTGAGGGAGAACACTGAAGCTTTCTTT. Protein product: CASRIMLRENTEAFF.

The CDR3 DNA reads TGTGCCAGCAGCCAGGTGCGGGGGTTTACCTACGAGCAGTACTTC. Protein product: CASSQVRGFTYEQYF. The chain recombines TRBV7-2 with TRBJ2-5; the match to TRBD2 covers 7 bases. Judging by the DNA end, TRBJ2-7 fits better; the J call may be wrong. The length of the CDR3 is 15 residues. Looked up from germline, CDR1 is SGHTA and CDR2 is FQGNSA.

Here the CDR3 DNA reads TGTGCCAGCAGGGGGACAGGGGTAGCCACAGATACGCAGTATTTT. Translated: CASRGTGVATDTQYF. The chain is built from TRBV28 and TRBJ2-3, with 10 positions matching TRBD1. Trimming took 6 bases from V and 2 from J; bases not matched to a gene: 5. Germline V CDR1 and CDR2: MDHEN, SYDVKM. The CDR3 has 15 amino acids.

The V gene is TRBV30, the J gene TRBJ1-3; D gene unclear. This CDR3 contains 13 residues. The ends were cut back, 6 bases at V and 4 bases at J, with 13 bases in the middle. CDR1 and CDR2 (germline): GTSNPN, SVGIG (reference sequence). CDR3 residues: CACSGGGGNTIYF. CDR3 bases: TGTGCCTGTTCAGGCGGAGGAGGAAACACCATATATTTT. Supplemented by reference TRBV30 and TRBJ1-3, the full variable domain reads SQTIHQWPATLVQPVGSPLSLECTVEGTSNPNLYWYRQAAGRGLQLLFYSVGIGQISSEVPQNLSASRPQDRQFILSSKKLLLSDSGFYLCACSGGGGNTIYFGEGSWLTVV.

CDR3 region: CASSFGPEAFF. CDR3 nucleotides: TGTGCCAGCAGTTTCGGTCCTGAAGCTTTCTTT. The gene calls are TRBV28 and TRBJ1-1; D not certain. V was pared by 3 bases and J by 6 bases, with 5 bases between. Germline V gene lookup returns CDR1 MDHEN and CDR2 SYDVKM. This CDR3 has 11 amino acids.

The chain is built from TRBV6-6 and TRBJ2-3; D ambiguous. The CDR3 length is 15 residues. Per germline, CDR1 MNHNY and CDR2 SVGAGI (reference sequence). Trimming stripped 0 bases from V and 0 bases from J, with 7 bases between. CDR3 sequence: CASSYSASSTDTQYF. The CDR3, as DNA: TGTGCCAGCAGTTACTCTGCCTCTAGCACAGATACGCAGTATTTT.

The chain combines TRBV6-1 with TRBJ2-7; TRBD2 aligns across 12 bases. Germline V CDR1 and CDR2: MNHNS, SASEGT. The CDR3 length is 14 residues. The ends lost 2 bases at V and 5 bases at J; junction bases unmatched: 1. CDR3 loop: CASSELAGGNEQYF. The CDR3, as DNA: TGTGCCAGCAGTGAACTAGCGGGAGGGAACGAGCAGTACTTC.